These 24 T cell receptor beta chains were all obtained from the same sample, sequenced in a study of OX40 agonist ivuxolimab in advanced cancers. Clones were sequenced by immunoSEQ multiplex PCR, and TCRdb holds only the in-frame ones, with some missing. Seen here are 71,000 or so clones, roughly 81% observed once, and the top ten hold 5%. Sequencing was performed on CD4+ or CD8+ T cells sorted from blood, taken in a trial of the OX40 agonist ivuxolimab. These receptors were taken from an adult with an advanced solid tumor such as melanoma, head and neck, liver or kidney cancer.

This clone was observed at least ten times. The chain employs TRBV11-2 and TRBJ2-1; 12 bases match TRBD2. The CDR3 totals 18 residues. Per germline, CDR1 SGHAT and CDR2 FQNNGV. V shed 5 bases, J shed 0 bases, and the junction held 8 bases outside the gene matches. CDR3 protein: CASSGLAGPASSYNEQFF. The CDR3 DNA sequence: TGTGCCAGCAGCGGACTAGCGGGACCCGCAAGCTCCTACAATGAGCAGTTCTTC. Together with reference TRBV11-2 and TRBJ2-1, the CDR3 gives the full variable domain: EAGVAQSPRYKIIEKRQSVAFWCNPISGHATLYWYQQILGQGPKLLIQFQNNGVVDDSQLPKDRFSAERLKGVDSTLKIQPAKLEDSAVYLCASSGLAGPASSYNEQFFGPGTRLTVL.

The chain combines TRBV29-1 with TRBJ1-1, with D uncertain. Trimming left V 8 bases short and J 1 base short, with 14 bases between. This CDR3 is built from 13 residues. Germline CDR1 SQVTM, CDR2 ANQGSEA. The CDR3 sequence: CSITKQTNTEAFF. CDR3 DNA sequence: TGCAGCATCACTAAACAGACGAACACTGAAGCTTTCTTT.

This sequence joins TRBV7-3 and TRBJ1-1; the match to TRBD1 covers 8 bases. Germline V gene data show CDR1 as SGHTA and CDR2 as FQGTGA. The CDR3 runs to 14 residues. V shed 5 bases and J 3 bases; nucleotides not matched to a gene: 5. CDR3 bases: TGTGCCAGCAGCGCGACAGGGGAGGACACTGAAGCTTTCTTT. Translated, it gives CASSATGEDTEAFF.

The chain is built from TRBV30 and TRBJ1-5; D is uncertain. The CDR3 contains 14 residues. The V gene's germline CDR1 is GTSNPN and CDR2 SVGIG (reference sequence). V dropped 2 bases and J dropped 3 bases, with 11 bases sitting between them. In nucleotides, the CDR3 is TGTGCCTGGAGTAGAGCAGCTAACAATCAGCCCCAGCATTTT. Its protein is CAWSRAANNQPQHF.

The V and J genes are TRBV11-3 and TRBJ2-7, with TRBD1 matching over 9 bases. J lost 3 bases, V lost 0 bases, and 9 bases had no gene match. This CDR3 is 17 amino acids long. Germline V gene data show CDR1 as SGHNT and CDR2 as YENEEA. CDR3 nucleotide sequence: TGTGCCAGCAGCTTAGATGGGGCGGGACAGGGAAGCTACGAGCAGTACTTC. It codes for CASSLDGAGQGSYEQYF.

The chain is built from TRBV5-1 and TRBJ2-2; D is possibly TRBD2 (7 bases). The CDR3 contains 16 residues. Germline V lookup: CDR1 SGHRS, CDR2 YFSETQ. Trimming shortened V by 4 bases and J by 5 bases, and 18 bases separated the two germline ends. The CDR3 region is CASSAGGGASTGELFF. The CDR3 coding sequence is TGCGCCAGCAGCGCTGGCGGGGGCGCATCAACCGGGGAGCTGTTTTTT.

CDR3 coding DNA: TGTGCCAGCAGCCCTGCCGGCGCAACTAATGAAAAACTGTTTTTT. It encodes CASSPAGATNEKLFF. The chain joins TRBV7-6 to TRBJ1-4, with D unclear. The CDR3 loop spans 15 amino acids. Germline CDR1 SGHVS, CDR2 FNYEAQ. V shed 5 bases and J shed 0 bases, with 10 bases lying between them.

This chain's CDR3 is CASSQEYLPTYEQYF. In DNA, the CDR3 is TGTGCCAGCAGCCAAGAGTACCTTCCGACCTACGAGCAGTACTTC. The V gene is TRBV14, the J gene TRBJ2-7; the D is unclear. CDR1 and CDR2 (germline): SGHDN, FVKESK. The V end was cut by 0 bases, the J end by 2 bases, with 11 bases between. The CDR3 consists of 15 residues.

In this sample, this clone turned up once. The chain links TRBV6-1 to TRBJ1-2, with TRBD1 matching over 9 bases. Trimming took 7 bases from V and 5 from J; bases not matched to a gene: 8. CDR1 and CDR2 from the germline V gene are MNHNS and SASEGT. The CDR3 is 14 amino acids. The CDR3 spells CASTNRGLGYGYTF. DNA for the CDR3: TGTGCCAGCACGAACAGGGGGCTGGGTTATGGCTACACCTTC.

The gene calls are TRBV6-1 and TRBJ2-5, with 8 bases matching TRBD1. CDR1 and CDR2 (germline): MNHNS, SASEGT. CDR3 size: 13 residues. V dropped 9 bases and J dropped 5; count of bases not matched to a gene: 8. In nucleotides, the CDR3 is TGTGCCAGTGTCCGACAGGGGCCGGAGACCCAGTACTTC. It encodes CASVRQGPETQYF.

This rearrangement joins TRBV11-2 to TRBJ1-3; no definite D call. The germline V gene encodes CDR1 SGHAT and CDR2 FQNNGV. The CDR3 has 15 residues. V dropped 5 bases and J dropped 2 bases, with 13 bases sitting between them. The CDR3 DNA reads TGTGCCAGCAGCCCAGAGGTTGGGACTGGAAACACCATATATTTT. Its translation is CASSPEVGTGNTIYF. Combining the CDR3 with reference TRBV11-2 and TRBJ1-3 gives the whole variable domain EAGVAQSPRYKIIEKRQSVAFWCNPISGHATLYWYQQILGQGPKLLIQFQNNGVVDDSQLPKDRFSAERLKGVDSTLKIQPAKLEDSAVYLCASSPEVGTGNTIYFGEGSWLTVV.

This chain uses TRBV10-3 with TRBJ2-5, with TRBD2 identical over 12 bases. The better agreement between TRBJ2-7 and the DNA end casts doubt on the J call. The CDR3 is 16 amino acids. The germline gives CDR1 ENHRY, CDR2 SYGVKD. The CDR3: CAISEWGTSGSYEQYF. DNA for the CDR3: TGTGCCATCAGTGAGTGGGGGACTAGCGGGTCCTACGAGCAGTACTTC.

CDR3 in amino acids: CSVGLGTGNQPQHF. The CDR3 DNA follows: TGCAGCGTGGGGCTTGGGACAGGTAATCAGCCCCAGCATTTT. The J gene is TRBJ1-5, the V gene TRBV29-1; TRBD1 matches 8 bases. The germline gives CDR1 SQVTM, CDR2 ANQGSEA. The ends lost 6 bases at V and 4 bases at J; junction bases unmatched: 8. The CDR3 covers 14 residues.

V is TRBV5-1 and J is TRBJ2-1; D may be TRBD2 (6 bases). In germline, CDR1 is SGHRS, CDR2 YFSETQ. The CDR3 spans 14 residues. V dropped 4 bases and J dropped 3 bases, with 11 bases sitting between them. CDR3: CASSGGQVYNEQFF. The CDR3 DNA follows: TGCGCCAGCAGCGGAGGGCAGGTCTACAATGAGCAGTTCTTC.

The chain carries TRBV13 and TRBJ1-1; possible D gene TRBD1, 6 bases. V was clipped by 4 bases and J by 1 base, with 13 bases between them. The CDR3 totals 15 residues. CDR1 is PRHDT, CDR2 FYEKMQ, per germline (reference sequence). This chain's CDR3 is CASSSKGGANTEAFF. In nucleotides, the CDR3 is TGTGCCAGCAGCTCCAAGGGGGGCGCGAACACTGAAGCTTTCTTT.

This sequence joins TRBV4-1 and TRBJ1-5; tentative D call: TRBD1 (6 bases). Germline assignment: CDR1 MGHRA and CDR2 YSYEKL. The V gene lost 0 bases and the J gene lost 6 bases, with 15 bases spanning the gap. The CDR3 totals 16 residues. CDR3 sequence: CASSQEGGGGGQPQHF. CDR3 bases: TGCGCCAGCAGCCAAGAGGGTGGGGGGGGCGGTCAGCCCCAGCATTTT.

The chain joins TRBV10-3 to TRBJ1-2; the match to TRBD1 covers 8 bases. This CDR3 has 16 amino acids. The V gene's germline CDR1 is ENHRY and CDR2 SYGVKD. V lost 3 bases to trimming and J lost 0 bases; unmatched junction nucleotides: 6. This CDR3 reads CAISDRWTGTNYGYTF. CDR3 DNA: TGTGCCATCAGTGATCGTTGGACAGGGACTAACTATGGCTACACCTTC.

V is TRBV27 and J is TRBJ1-1; maybe TRBD1 (6 bases). V lost 7 bases, J lost 4 bases, and 16 bases lay in between. CDR3 length: 14 residues. Looked up from germline, CDR1 is MNHEY and CDR2 is SMNVEV (reference sequence). The CDR3: CASTLQGSGTEAFF. DNA for the CDR3: TGTGCCAGCACACTGCAGGGGAGCGGCACTGAAGCTTTCTTT.

The genes are TRBV5-1 and TRBJ2-1; D perhaps matches TRBD2 (5 bases). V dropped 2 bases and J dropped 0 bases, with 12 bases sitting between them. The CDR3 has 16 amino acids. Germline V gene lookup returns CDR1 SGHRS and CDR2 YFSETQ. CDR3 DNA sequence: TGCGCCAGCAGCTTCCACGGGGATAGCTCCTACAATGAGCAGTTCTTC. It encodes CASSFHGDSSYNEQFF.

The gene calls are TRBV19 and TRBJ2-7, with TRBD1 identical over 11 bases. Trimming cost V 7 bases and J 3 bases; bases outside gene matches: 11. Germline V gives CDR1 LNHDA, CDR2 SQIVND (reference sequence). The CDR3 covers 16 residues. CDR3 coding DNA: TGTGCCAGTATCTTAAGGGGACAGGGGGTGGGCTACGAGCAGTACTTC. Amino acids: CASILRGQGVGYEQYF.

The gene calls are TRBV30 and TRBJ1-2; no firm D call. Germline V gene lookup returns CDR1 GTSNPN and CDR2 SVGIG (reference sequence). V was shortened by 3 bases and J by 2 bases, with 10 bases between the two germline ends. The CDR3 totals 13 residues. The CDR3 nucleotides are TGTGCCTGGAGACAGTCGAACAACTATGGCTACACCTTC. It is translated as CAWRQSNNYGYTF.

This sequence joins TRBV5-5 and TRBJ2-2; no reliable D call. Germline CDR1 is SGHKS and CDR2 is YYEKEE (reference sequence). CDR3 length equals 13 residues. V dropped 4 bases and J dropped 8 bases, with 12 bases sitting between them. The CDR3 here is CASSVDPRGELFF. The DNA of the CDR3 is TGTGCCAGCAGCGTCGATCCACGGGGGGAGCTGTTTTTT.

The V and J genes are TRBV27 and TRBJ2-7; possibly TRBD2 for D (6 bases). This CDR3 is 13 amino acids long. CDR1 MNHEY and CDR2 SMNVEV come from the germline V gene (reference sequence). Deletions cut 5 bases from V and 2 bases from J, with 10 bases between. The CDR3 nucleotides are TGTGCCAGCAGTCTTCGGGAGACCTACGAGCAGTACTTC. It is translated as CASSLRETYEQYF.

The chain uses TRBV5-5 and TRBJ2-7; 10 nucleotides line up with TRBD1. The CDR3 runs 15 residues. Losses at the gene ends were 3 bases for V and 0 bases for J; bases not matched to a gene: 3. Germline-derived CDR1 and CDR2 are SGHKS and YYEKEE (reference sequence). CDR3 DNA: TGTGCCAGCAGCTGGACAGGGGGTAGCTCCTACGAGCAGTACTTC. Protein: CASSWTGGSSYEQYF. Full variable domain (rest looked up from reference TRBV5-5 and TRBJ2-7): DAGVTQSPTHLIKTRGQQVTLRCSPISGHKSVSWYQQVLGQGPQFIFQYYEKEERGRGNFPDRFSARQFPNYSSELNVNALLLGDSALYLCASSWTGGSSYEQYFGPGTRLTVT.